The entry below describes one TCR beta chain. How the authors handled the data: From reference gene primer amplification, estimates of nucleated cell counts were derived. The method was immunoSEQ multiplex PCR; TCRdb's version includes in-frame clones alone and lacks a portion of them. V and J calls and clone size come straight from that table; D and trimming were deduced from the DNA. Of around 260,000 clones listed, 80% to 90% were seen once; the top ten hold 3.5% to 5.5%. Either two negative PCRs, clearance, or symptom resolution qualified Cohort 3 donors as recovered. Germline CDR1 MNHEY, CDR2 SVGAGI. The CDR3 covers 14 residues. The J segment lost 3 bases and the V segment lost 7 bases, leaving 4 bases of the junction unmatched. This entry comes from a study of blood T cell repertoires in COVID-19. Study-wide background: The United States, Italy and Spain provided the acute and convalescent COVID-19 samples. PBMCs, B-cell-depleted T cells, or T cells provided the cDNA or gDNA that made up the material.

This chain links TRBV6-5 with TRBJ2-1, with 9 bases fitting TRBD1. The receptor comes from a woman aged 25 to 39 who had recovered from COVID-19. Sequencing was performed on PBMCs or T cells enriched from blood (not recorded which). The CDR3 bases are TGTGCCAGCAAGGGACAGGGTTTCTACAATGAGCAGTTCTTC. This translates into CASKGQGFYNEQFF.